The 9 T cell receptor beta chains below were found in one sample sequenced in a study of CD8 T cells in ankylosing spondylitis. Overall study findings and caveats: Seemingly distinctive of ankylosing spondylitis blood was a TCR beta motif formed by eight highly homologous variants.

TCRdb re-called the 5' RACE reads with MiXCR, one entry per CDR3 protein. The table lists a few hundred thousand distinct CDR3 sequences, 20% to 25% of them singletons. These receptors' targets are unknown. The sequencing sample was made of blood, either unsorted or a sorted T cell fraction (not recorded which). These receptors came from a male donor with ankylosing spondylitis.

V gene TRBV7-8 combines with J gene TRBJ1-1; D might be TRBD1 (6 bases). V was cut by 3 bases and J by 8 bases, with 16 bases left in between. CDR3 length equals 14 residues. CDR1 is SGHVS and CDR2 is FQNEAQ in the germline V gene. CDR3 in amino acids: CASSFQGSEAEAFF. For the CDR3, the DNA is TGTGCCAGCAGCTTCCAGGGGTCCGAAGCGGAAGCTTTCTTT.

This clonotype was found many times. The chain carries TRBV7-2 and TRBJ2-7; unclear D gene. This CDR3 has 14 amino acids. V shed 2 bases and J shed 3 bases, with 11 bases lying between them. Germline V gives CDR1 SGHTA, CDR2 FQGNSA. CDR3: CASSLSPGNYEQYF. The CDR3 DNA reads as TGTGCCAGCAGCTTATCCCCAGGAAACTACGAGCAGTACTTC.

This clonotype was seen a handful of times. The V call is TRBV4-2, the J call TRBJ2-3; 14 bases map to TRBD2. This CDR3 has 17 residues. Germline CDR1 reads LGHNA; CDR2 reads YNFKEQ. V gave up 4 bases and J gave up 4 bases; unmatched junction bases: 7. The CDR3 region has the DNA TGTGCCAGCAGCCTCCCGACTAGCGGGAGGGGTCCAGATACGCAGTATTTT. The encoded protein is CASSLPTSGRGPDTQYF.

V usage is TRBV18 and J usage is TRBJ2-3; D is unresolved. This CDR3 spans 14 amino acids. Trimming pared 0 bases from V and 0 bases from J, leaving 4 bases between. Per germline, CDR1 KGHSH and CDR2 LQKENI. The CDR3 loop reads CASSPPPSTDTQYF. CDR3 nucleotides: TGTGCCAGCTCACCACCTCCCAGCACAGATACGCAGTATTTT.

This clonotype came up a few times. The chain carries TRBV7-8 and TRBJ2-1; the match to TRBD2 covers 8 bases. The CDR3 runs to 15 residues. CDR1 and CDR2 (germline): SGHVS, FQNEAQ. V lost 0 bases, J lost 8 bases, and 6 bases stayed unmatched. The CDR3 nucleotides are TGTGCCAGCAGCTTAGCGGGACTAGTTTCCCATGAGCAGTTCTTC. The encoded protein is CASSLAGLVSHEQFF.

The sample holds one count of this clonotype. This chain links TRBV7-2 with TRBJ2-2, with 8 bases lining up with TRBD2. V lost 2 bases, J lost 6 bases, and 8 bases stayed unmatched. The germline V gene has CDR1 SGHTA and CDR2 FQGNSA. The CDR3 runs to 16 residues. The chain's CDR3 is CASSLWGGRTAGELFF. The CDR3 DNA reads TGTGCCAGCAGCTTATGGGGCGGGAGGACGGCCGGGGAGCTGTTTTTT. The variable domain in full, completed from reference TRBV7-2 and TRBJ2-2, reads GAGVSQSPSNKVTEKGKDVELRCDPISGHTALYWYRQSLGQGLEFLIYFQGNSAPDKSGLPSDRFSAERTGGSVSTLTIQRTQQEDSAVYLCASSLWGGRTAGELFFGEGSRLTVL.

In this sample, this clonotype turned up a few times. The chain joins TRBV5-1 to TRBJ2-5, with D perhaps matching TRBD1 or TRBD2 (5 bases each). V shed 1 base and J shed 3 bases, with 22 bases lying between them. The length of the CDR3 is 18 residues. Germline CDR1 is SGHRS and CDR2 is YFSETQ. CDR3 nucleotides: TGCGCCAGCAGCTTGACGTTTCCAGGGAGTCTTGTAGAAGAGACCCAGTACTTC. It codes for CASSLTFPGSLVEETQYF.

The chain is built from TRBV12-3 or TRBV12-4 and TRBJ1-2; D may be TRBD1 (5 bases). Between the trimmed V and J ends, which lost 4 bases and 8 bases, there was a span of 14 bases. CDR3 length: 13 amino acids. The CDR3: CASSSPEGRGYTF. Here the CDR3 DNA reads TGTGCCAGCAGTTCCCCGGAGGGGCGAGGCTACACCTTC.

This clonotype was seen only a few times. For the CDR3, the DNA is TGCGCCAGCAGTTGGGAGGGGGGGAATCAGCCCCAGCATTTT. It encodes CASSWEGGNQPQHF. The chain joins TRBV5-1 to TRBJ1-5, with a weak D call TRBD1 (6 bases). With 5 bases removed from V and 4 bases from J, the gap between germline ends came to 13 bases. The CDR3 runs to 14 residues. CDR1 is SGHRS and CDR2 is YFSETQ in the germline V gene.